This T cell receptor beta chain was recorded in a study of post-analysis software for immune sequencing data (dated by TCRdb to about 2015). Describing the broader study: Disease courses on record covered relapsing-remitting, secondary progressive and progressive-relapsing multiple sclerosis, though some patients had no subtype annotation. The multiple sclerosis patient repertoires were compared with 10 or so previously published healthy control repertoires from donors aged about 6 to 26 years. A subset of samples was prepared in parallel using single-end sample barcoding, then pooled and co-amplified after Illumina adapter ligation.

The research as a whole found: Compared with controls, multiple sclerosis patients had significantly lower normalized Chao1 diversity, a finding suggesting substantial peripheral T-cell clonal expansion. When samples were clustered directly using the F measure, samples prepared in the same batch co-clustered strongly, which prompted a batch-effect correction. The control group was slightly older than the multiple sclerosis patient group. Significantly higher frequencies in patients than in controls were found for roughly 5 TRBV segments, including TRBV5-6, TRBV5-1 and TRBV20-1.

Library construction relied on PCR. The data were produced on an Illumina HiSeq 2500. Unique molecular identifiers were incorporated into TCR beta cDNA libraries to reduce PCR and sequencing biases. About 0.5 million cDNA molecules were obtained for every 1 to 10 million input T cells, so each molecule roughly corresponded to one T cell. Patient libraries were prepared and sequenced with the same protocol used for the earlier healthy control dataset. Within a given batch, samples were prepared together, multiplexed and sequenced on the same HiSeq lane. The study's processing was this. Raw barcoded reads were processed with MIGEC, and single-read molecular identifier groups were discarded before consensus assembly and CDR3 extraction. VDJtools was used for post-analysis of the clonotype tables, and diversity was normalized by down-sampling every dataset to the size of the smallest sample. Repertoire overlap clustering matched CDR3 amino acid but not nucleotide sequences to correct batch-related cross-sample contamination. TCRdb's own reprocessing of the public reads used fastp at Q25 and MiXCR and kept productive beta chains. Rows merge per CDR3 protein into single entries with the most common DNA and genes. TCRdb, rather than the study authors, made the V and J calls. This sample comprises some 690,000 distinct CDR3 sequences, 55% to 70% of them detected only once. The ten largest clones represent around 10% of the sample.

To demonstrate the VDJtools post-analysis software, TCR beta repertoires were profiled from the peripheral blood of about 13 young patients with multiple sclerosis. The patients with multiple sclerosis were children and adolescents between about 6 and 16 years of age. From the germline V gene (reference sequence), CDR1 is DFQATT and CDR2 is SNEGSKA. Including cysteine and phenylalanine, the CDR3 has 13 amino acids. CDR3 DNA is the only sequence kept; it has 39 bases, read in frame from the first base. Comments on this clonotype: Its specific antigen is unknown. No per-base quality is available; no much larger clone lies one base away.

The TCR was taken from a girl aged 2-9 years with multiple sclerosis. What was sequenced was blood. The chain links TRBV20-1 with TRBJ2-1; the D element might be TRBD1 or TRBD2, as each aligns at 6 bases. With the DNA end fitting TRBJ2-7 better, the J assignment may be wrong. The CDR3 loop reads CSARDIRGDEQYF. The nucleotides are TGCAGTGCTAGAGATATAAGGGGGGACGAGCAGTACTTC.